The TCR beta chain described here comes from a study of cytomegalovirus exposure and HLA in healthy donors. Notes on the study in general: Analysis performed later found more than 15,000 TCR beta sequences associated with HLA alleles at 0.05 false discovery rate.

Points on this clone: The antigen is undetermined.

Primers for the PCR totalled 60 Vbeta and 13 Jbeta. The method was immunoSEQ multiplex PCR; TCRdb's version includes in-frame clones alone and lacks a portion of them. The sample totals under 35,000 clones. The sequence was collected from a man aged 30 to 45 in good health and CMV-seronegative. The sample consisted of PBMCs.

DNA for the CDR3: TGTGCCAGCAGCTTAGCCGGAGGGGCAAGGCAGCCCCAGCATTTT. Protein: CASSLAGGARQPQHF. J is TRBJ1-5 and V is TRBV7-2, with a weak D call TRBD1 (5 bases). V gave up 0 bases and J gave up 7 bases, with 13 bases separating them. Germline V gene data show CDR1 as SGHTA and CDR2 as FQGNSA. This CDR3 contains 15 residues.